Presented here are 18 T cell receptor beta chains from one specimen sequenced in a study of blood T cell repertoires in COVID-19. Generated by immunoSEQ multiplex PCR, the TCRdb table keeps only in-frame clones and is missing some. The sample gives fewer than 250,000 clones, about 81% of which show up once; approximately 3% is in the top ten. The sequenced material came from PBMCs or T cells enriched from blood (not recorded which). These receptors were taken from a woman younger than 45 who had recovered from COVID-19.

The CDR3 sequence is CASSYWGGGADTQYF. CDR3 nucleotides: TGTGCCAGCAGTTACTGGGGTGGGGGGGCAGATACGCAGTATTTT. V is TRBV6-5 and J is TRBJ2-3, with 7 bases aligning to TRBD2. The CDR3 has 15 residues. CDR1 is MNHEY and CDR2 is SVGAGI in the germline V gene. The V segment lost 1 base and the J segment 4 bases; nucleotides outside the gene matches: 5.

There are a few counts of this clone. Written as DNA, the CDR3 is TGTGCCAGCAGCTCGCTAGCGGCTAGCACAGATACGCAGTATTTT. Its translation is CASSSLAASTDTQYF. The chain uses TRBV5-4 and TRBJ2-3; 7 nucleotides match TRBD2. Germline CDR1 SGHNT, CDR2 YYREEE (reference sequence). The length of the CDR3 is 15 residues. Germline trimming cut 3 bases from V and 0 bases from J; bases unmatched to any gene: 4. Complete variable domain (other parts from reference TRBV5-4 and TRBJ2-3): ETGVTQSPTHLIKTRGQQVTLRCSSQSGHNTVSWYQQALGQGPQFIFQYYREEENGRGNFPPRFSGLQFPNYSSELNVNALELDDSALYLCASSSLAASTDTQYFGPGTRLTVL.

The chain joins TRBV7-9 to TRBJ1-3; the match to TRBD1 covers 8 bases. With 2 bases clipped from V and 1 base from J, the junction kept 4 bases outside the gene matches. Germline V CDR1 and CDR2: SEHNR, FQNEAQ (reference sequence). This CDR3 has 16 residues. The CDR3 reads CASSLPRDRSGNTIYF. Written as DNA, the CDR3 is TGTGCCAGCAGCTTACCAAGGGACAGGTCTGGAAACACCATATATTTT.

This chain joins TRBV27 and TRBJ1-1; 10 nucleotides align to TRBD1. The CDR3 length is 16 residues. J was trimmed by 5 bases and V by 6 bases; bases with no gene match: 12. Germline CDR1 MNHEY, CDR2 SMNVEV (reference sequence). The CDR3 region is CASSENLTGGLTEAFF. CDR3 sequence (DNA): TGTGCCAGCAGCGAGAATTTGACAGGGGGCCTTACTGAAGCTTTCTTT.

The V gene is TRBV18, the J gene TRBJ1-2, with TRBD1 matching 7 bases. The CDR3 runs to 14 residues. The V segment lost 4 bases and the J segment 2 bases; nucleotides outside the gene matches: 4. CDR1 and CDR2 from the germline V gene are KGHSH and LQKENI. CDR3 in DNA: TGTGCCAGCTCACACCCGACAGGGAACTATGGCTACACCTTC. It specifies CASSHPTGNYGYTF.

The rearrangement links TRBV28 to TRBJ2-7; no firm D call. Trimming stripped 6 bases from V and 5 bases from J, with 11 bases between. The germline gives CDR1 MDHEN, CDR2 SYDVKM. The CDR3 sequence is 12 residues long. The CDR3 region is CASSPPTDEQYF. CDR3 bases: TGTGCCAGCAGCCCCCCCACAGACGAGCAGTACTTC. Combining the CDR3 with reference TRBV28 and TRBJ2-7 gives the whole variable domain DVKVTQSSRYLVKRTGEKVFLECVQDMDHENMFWYRQDPGLGLRLIYFSYDVKMKEKGDIPEGYSVSREKKERFSLILESASTNQTSMYLCASSPPTDEQYFGPGTRLTVT.

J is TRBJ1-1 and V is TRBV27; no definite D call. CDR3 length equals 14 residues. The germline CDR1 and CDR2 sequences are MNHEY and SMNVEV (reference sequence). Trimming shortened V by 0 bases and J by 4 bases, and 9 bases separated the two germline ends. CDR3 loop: CASSLSTVGTEAFF. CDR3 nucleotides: TGTGCCAGCAGTTTATCCACAGTCGGCACTGAAGCTTTCTTT.

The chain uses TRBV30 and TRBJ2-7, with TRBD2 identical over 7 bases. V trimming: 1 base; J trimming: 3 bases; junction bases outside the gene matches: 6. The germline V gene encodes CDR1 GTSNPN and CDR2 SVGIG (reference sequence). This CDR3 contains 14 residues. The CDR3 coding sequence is TGTGCCTGGAGTGGGTGGGAGGGCCTCTACGAGCAGTACTTC. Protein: CAWSGWEGLYEQYF.

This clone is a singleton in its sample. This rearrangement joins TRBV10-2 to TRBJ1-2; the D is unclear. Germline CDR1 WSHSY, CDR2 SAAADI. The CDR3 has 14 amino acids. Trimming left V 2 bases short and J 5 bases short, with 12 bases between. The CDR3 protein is CASSEGRVLYGYTF. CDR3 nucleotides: TGCGCCAGCAGTGAGGGCCGGGTTTTATATGGCTACACCTTC.

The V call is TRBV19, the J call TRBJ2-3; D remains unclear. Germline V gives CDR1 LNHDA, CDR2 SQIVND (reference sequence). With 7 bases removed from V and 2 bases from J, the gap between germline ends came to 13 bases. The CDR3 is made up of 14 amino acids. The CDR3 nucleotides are TGTGCCAGTATTGGATCACAGATCACAGATACGCAGTATTTT. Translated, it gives CASIGSQITDTQYF.

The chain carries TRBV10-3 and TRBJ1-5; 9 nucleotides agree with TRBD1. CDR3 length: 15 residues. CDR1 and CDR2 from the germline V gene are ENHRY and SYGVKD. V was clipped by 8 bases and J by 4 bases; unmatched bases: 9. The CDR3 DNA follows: TGTGCCATCGCAGTTGGTGGGACAGGGAATCAGCCCCAGCATTTT. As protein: CAIAVGGTGNQPQHF.

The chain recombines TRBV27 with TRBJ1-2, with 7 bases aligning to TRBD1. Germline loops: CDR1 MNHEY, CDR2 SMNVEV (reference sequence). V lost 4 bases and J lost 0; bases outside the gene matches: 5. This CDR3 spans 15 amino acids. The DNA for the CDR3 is TGTGCCAGCAGTTCCACAGGGGTTGCTAACTATGGCTACACCTTC. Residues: CASSSTGVANYGYTF.

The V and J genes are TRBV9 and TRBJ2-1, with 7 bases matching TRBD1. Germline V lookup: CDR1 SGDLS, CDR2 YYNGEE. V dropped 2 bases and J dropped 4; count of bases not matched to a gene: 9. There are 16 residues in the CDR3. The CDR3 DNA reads TGTGCCAGCAGCGTCGATCCCGGGACAGTATACAATGAGCAGTTCTTC. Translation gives CASSVDPGTVYNEQFF. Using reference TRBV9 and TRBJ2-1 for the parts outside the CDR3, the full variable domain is DSGVTQTPKHLITATGQRVTLRCSPRSGDLSVYWYQQSLDQGLQFLIQYYNGEERAKGNILERFSAQQFPDLHSELNLSSLELGDSALYFCASSVDPGTVYNEQFFGPGTRLTVL.

CDR3 sequence (DNA): TGTGCCAGCAGTGAGGGGGGGGACTACAATGAGCAGTTCTTC. Protein sequence: CASSEGGDYNEQFF. V gene TRBV2 combines with J gene TRBJ2-1; 7 bases are shared with TRBD2. This CDR3 is 14 amino acids long. Germline CDR1 and CDR2: SNHLY and FYNNEI. The ends lost 3 bases at V and 3 bases at J; junction bases unmatched: 2.

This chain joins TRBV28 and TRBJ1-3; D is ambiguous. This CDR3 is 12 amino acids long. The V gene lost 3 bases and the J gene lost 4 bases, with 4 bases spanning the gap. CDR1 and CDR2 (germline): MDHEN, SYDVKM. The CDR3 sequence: CASSFMGNTIYF. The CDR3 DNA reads TGTGCCAGCAGTTTCATGGGAAACACCATATATTTT. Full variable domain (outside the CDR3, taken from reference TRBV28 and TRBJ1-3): DVKVTQSSRYLVKRTGEKVFLECVQDMDHENMFWYRQDPGLGLRLIYFSYDVKMKEKGDIPEGYSVSREKKERFSLILESASTNQTSMYLCASSFMGNTIYFGEGSWLTVV.

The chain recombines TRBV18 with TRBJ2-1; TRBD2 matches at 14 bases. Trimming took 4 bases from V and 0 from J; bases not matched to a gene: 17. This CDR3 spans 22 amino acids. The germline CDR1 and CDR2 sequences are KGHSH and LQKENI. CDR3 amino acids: CASSLQTSGTSGSPLSYNEQFF. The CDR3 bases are TGTGCCAGCTCACTTCAAACATCCGGGACTAGCGGGAGCCCCCTCTCCTACAATGAGCAGTTCTTC.

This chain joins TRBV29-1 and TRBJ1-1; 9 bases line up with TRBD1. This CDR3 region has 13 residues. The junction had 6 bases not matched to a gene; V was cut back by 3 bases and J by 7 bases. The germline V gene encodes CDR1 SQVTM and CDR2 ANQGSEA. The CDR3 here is CSVEDRGYFEAFF. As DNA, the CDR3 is TGCAGCGTTGAGGACAGGGGATATTTTGAAGCTTTCTTT.

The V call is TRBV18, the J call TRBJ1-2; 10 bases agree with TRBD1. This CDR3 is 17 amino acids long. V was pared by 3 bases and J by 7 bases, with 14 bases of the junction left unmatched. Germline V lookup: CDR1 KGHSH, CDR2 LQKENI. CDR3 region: CASSPWPTDRGLVGYTF. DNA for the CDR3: TGTGCCAGCTCACCTTGGCCGACTGACAGGGGGCTGGTTGGCTACACCTTC.